This is a list of T cell receptor beta chains from one sample in a study of blood T cell repertoires in COVID-19. Profiled with immunoSEQ multiplex PCR; TCRdb holds only in-frame clones, not every one. In the table there are about 400,000 clones, around nine tenths of which are singletons. Sequenced material: peripheral blood. The source of these receptors is a human donor in a cohort sampled during active COVID-19. The CDR3 runs from the conserved cysteine through the conserved F or W. D genes are given only for firm matches. Clone size appears in some rows only: once, few, many, or a class for an expanded clone.

abundance: once
len: 15
v_gene: TRBV3-1/TRBV3-2
d_gene: TRBD1
j_gene: TRBJ1-1
CDR3nt: TGTGCCAGCAGCCAAGCGGGACAGGGGGGCACTGAAGCTTTCTTT
CDR3aa: CASSQAGQGGTEAFF

abundance: NA
len: 13
v_gene: TRBV30
d_gene: NA
j_gene: TRBJ2-2
CDR3nt: TGTGCCTGGAGTCAGAGGGAGGACGGGGAGCTGTTTTTT
CDR3aa: CAWSQREDGELFF

abundance: NA
len: 14
v_gene: TRBV7-2
d_gene: NA
j_gene: TRBJ2-5
CDR3nt: TGTGCCAGCAGCTTAATGGAGAGTAAGGAGACCCAGTACTTC
CDR3aa: CASSLMESKETQYF

abundance: NA
len: 16
v_gene: TRBV2
d_gene: TRBD1
j_gene: TRBJ2-6
CDR3nt: TGTGCCAGCATTCCGGGACAGGGGAAAGGAGGCAACGTCCTGACTTTC
CDR3aa: CASIPGQGKGGNVLTF

abundance: NA
len: 12
v_gene: TRBV19
d_gene: NA
j_gene: TRBJ1-1
CDR3nt: TGTGCAGCCGGACACGTCAACACTGAAGCTTTCTTT
CDR3aa: CAAGHVNTEAFF

abundance: NA
len: 17
v_gene: TRBV5-1
d_gene: NA
j_gene: TRBJ1-6
CDR3nt: TGCGCCAGCAGGGCGGATCAAACCGGCGCCTATAATTCACCCCTCCACTTT
CDR3aa: CASRADQTGAYNSPLHF

abundance: NA
len: 15
v_gene: TRBV9
d_gene: NA
j_gene: TRBJ1-4
CDR3nt: TGTGCCAGCAGCCCCGAGGGAGGGGCCCGTGGAAAACTGTTTTTT
CDR3aa: CASSPEGGARGKLFF

abundance: NA
len: 14
v_gene: TRBV19
d_gene: TRBD1
j_gene: TRBJ2-3
CDR3nt: TGTGCCAGTACAGGGGGCTGGGGGACAGATACGCAGTATTTT
CDR3aa: CASTGGWGTDTQYF

abundance: NA
len: 18
v_gene: TRBV7-6
d_gene: TRBD1
j_gene: TRBJ1-2
CDR3nt: TGTGCCAGCAGCCCATTGGCCGGGACAGGGGGCGCCCGGAATGGCTACACCTTC
CDR3aa: CASSPLAGTGGARNGYTF

abundance: NA
len: 16
v_gene: TRBV27
d_gene: NA
j_gene: TRBJ2-1
CDR3nt: TGTGCCAGCAGTTTATCCGACAGCCTAATCTACAATGAGCAGTTCTTC
CDR3aa: CASSLSDSLIYNEQFF

abundance: NA
len: 17
v_gene: TRBV3-1/TRBV3-2
d_gene: TRBD2
j_gene: TRBJ2-1
CDR3nt: TGTGCCAGCAGCCAAGACCAGACTAGCGGGAGGGTTGGTGAGCAGTTCTTC
CDR3aa: CASSQDQTSGRVGEQFF

abundance: NA
len: 13
v_gene: TRBV5-1
d_gene: NA
j_gene: TRBJ1-2
CDR3nt: TGCGCCAGCAGCCAGGACAGTAACTATGGCTACACCTTC
CDR3aa: CASSQDSNYGYTF

abundance: once
len: 12
v_gene: TRBV7-9
d_gene: NA
j_gene: TRBJ2-7
CDR3nt: TGTGCCAGCAGCTCGATCAGGGGCGAGCAGTACTTC
CDR3aa: CASSSIRGEQYF

abundance: NA
len: 14
v_gene: TRBV6-5
d_gene: TRBD1
j_gene: TRBJ1-1
CDR3nt: TGTGCCAGCAGCAGACAGGGGGCTTGGGCTGAAGCTTTCTTT
CDR3aa: CASSRQGAWAEAFF

abundance: few
len: 16
v_gene: TRBV4-1
d_gene: TRBD1
j_gene: TRBJ2-7
CDR3nt: TGCGCCAGCAGCCACGGGTCCGGGACAGGGACATACGAGCAGTACTTC
CDR3aa: CASSHGSGTGTYEQYF

abundance: NA
len: 12
v_gene: TRBV7-2
d_gene: NA
j_gene: TRBJ2-1
CDR3nt: TGTGCCAGCAGCTGGGGCGGGGGCTTGCAGTTCTTC
CDR3aa: CASSWGGGLQFF

abundance: NA
len: 13
v_gene: TRBV5-1
d_gene: NA
j_gene: TRBJ1-4
CDR3nt: TGCGCCAGCAGCTGGACAGTTGATGAAAAACTGTTTTTT
CDR3aa: CASSWTVDEKLFF

abundance: NA
len: 17
v_gene: TRBV3-1/TRBV3-2
d_gene: NA
j_gene: TRBJ1-2
CDR3nt: TGTGCCAGCAGCCTATATCGCGGGAGCCTCACTAACTATGGCTACACCTTC
CDR3aa: CASSLYRGSLTNYGYTF

abundance: NA
len: 15
v_gene: TRBV2
d_gene: TRBD1
j_gene: TRBJ1-5
CDR3nt: TGTGCCAGCAGTACGACAGGGATTTTCAATCAGCCCCAGCATTTT
CDR3aa: CASSTTGIFNQPQHF

abundance: NA
len: 16
v_gene: TRBV27
d_gene: TRBD2
j_gene: TRBJ2-1
CDR3nt: TGTGCCAGCAGTTTAGTTGCGGGAGTGGCAAACAATGAGCAGTTCTTC
CDR3aa: CASSLVAGVANNEQFF

abundance: NA
len: 19
v_gene: TRBV9
d_gene: TRBD2
j_gene: TRBJ2-5
CDR3nt: TGTGCCAGCAGCGCTGGGACTAGCGGGAGGAACGGTCATGGTGGGACCCAGTACTTC
CDR3aa: CASSAGTSGRNGHGGTQYF

abundance: NA
len: 16
v_gene: TRBV5-1
d_gene: NA
j_gene: TRBJ1-4
CDR3nt: TGCGCCAGCAGCTTAGACAGACAAGGGTTCGGGGAAAAACTGTTTTTT
CDR3aa: CASSLDRQGFGEKLFF

abundance: NA
len: 17
v_gene: TRBV3-1/TRBV3-2
d_gene: TRBD1
j_gene: TRBJ2-2
CDR3nt: TGTGCCAGCAGCCAAGGAAAAGGGACAGGGGAACCCGGGGAGCTGTTTTTT
CDR3aa: CASSQGKGTGEPGELFF

abundance: NA
len: 17
v_gene: TRBV5-1
d_gene: TRBD1
j_gene: TRBJ2-2
CDR3nt: TGCGCCAGCAGCTTGGATCCTGACAGGGACAACACCGGGGAGCTGTTTTTT
CDR3aa: CASSLDPDRDNTGELFF

abundance: NA
len: 16
v_gene: TRBV20-1
d_gene: NA
j_gene: TRBJ1-6
CDR3nt: TGCAGTGCTAGTTCAGGGATGGGATACTATAATTCACCCCTCCACTTT
CDR3aa: CSASSGMGYYNSPLHF

abundance: NA
len: 14
v_gene: TRBV9
d_gene: NA
j_gene: TRBJ1-3
CDR3nt: TGTGCCAGCAGCCTAAAGGGGGCTGGAAACACCATATATTTT
CDR3aa: CASSLKGAGNTIYF

abundance: NA
len: 15
v_gene: TRBV19
d_gene: NA
j_gene: TRBJ1-5
CDR3nt: TGTGCCAGTAGTATTCTACAGGTATTCAATCAGCCCCAGCATTTT
CDR3aa: CASSILQVFNQPQHF

abundance: many
len: 13
v_gene: TRBV27
d_gene: NA
j_gene: TRBJ1-2
CDR3nt: TGTGCCAGCAGTTTATCGTACTCCTATGGCTACACCTTC
CDR3aa: CASSLSYSYGYTF

abundance: NA
len: 14
v_gene: TRBV7-3
d_gene: TRBD2
j_gene: TRBJ2-1
CDR3nt: TGTGCCAGCAGGCAAACCGGACTAGAGAATGAGCAGTTCTTC
CDR3aa: CASRQTGLENEQFF

abundance: once
len: 13
v_gene: TRBV15
d_gene: NA
j_gene: TRBJ2-5
CDR3nt: TGTGCCACCAGCCGGACTGATTACGGGACCCAGTACTTC
CDR3aa: CATSRTDYGTQYF

abundance: once
len: 15
v_gene: TRBV19
d_gene: TRBD1
j_gene: TRBJ1-4
CDR3nt: TGTGCCAGTAGAACGACCGGGACAGCAAATGAAAAACTGTTTTTT
CDR3aa: CASRTTGTANEKLFF

abundance: NA
len: 16
v_gene: TRBV29-1
d_gene: NA
j_gene: TRBJ1-2
CDR3nt: TGCAGCGTTGCAGGGGCCCCCCATGAGGGCCCTTATGGCTACACCTTC
CDR3aa: CSVAGAPHEGPYGYTF

abundance: few
len: 15
v_gene: TRBV10-3
d_gene: TRBD1
j_gene: TRBJ1-3
CDR3nt: TGTGCCATCAGACCTGGACAGGGGTCTGGAAACACCATATATTTT
CDR3aa: CAIRPGQGSGNTIYF

abundance: NA
len: 14
v_gene: TRBV6-5
d_gene: NA
j_gene: TRBJ2-7
CDR3nt: TGTGCCAGCAGTTACGACTGGGGGGACTACGAGCAGTACTTC
CDR3aa: CASSYDWGDYEQYF

abundance: NA
len: 14
v_gene: TRBV9
d_gene: NA
j_gene: TRBJ1-2
CDR3nt: TGTGCCAGCAATACGCCGGGACTCAACTATGGCTACACCTTC
CDR3aa: CASNTPGLNYGYTF

abundance: once
len: 12
v_gene: TRBV2
d_gene: NA
j_gene: TRBJ1-2
CDR3nt: TGTGCCAGCAGTCCTGAGCGAGGGGGCTACACCTTC
CDR3aa: CASSPERGGYTF

abundance: once
len: 15
v_gene: TRBV9
d_gene: NA
j_gene: TRBJ1-1
CDR3nt: TGTGCCAGCAGCGTAGGCGGTGCGGAGAACACTGAAGCTTTCTTT
CDR3aa: CASSVGGAENTEAFF

abundance: once
len: 16
v_gene: TRBV30
d_gene: NA
j_gene: TRBJ1-1
CDR3nt: TGTGCCTGGCGAGGCCCAGGGCTACTGGGGGGCACTGAAGCTTTCTTT
CDR3aa: CAWRGPGLLGGTEAFF

abundance: NA
len: 14
v_gene: TRBV28
d_gene: NA
j_gene: TRBJ2-5
CDR3nt: TGTGCCAGCAGTTTAGGGGCAGGCAAGAGAACCCAGTACTTC
CDR3aa: CASSLGAGKRTQYF

abundance: NA
len: 15
v_gene: TRBV9
d_gene: TRBD2
j_gene: TRBJ2-1
CDR3nt: TGTGCCAGCAGCAAGATAGCGGGAGGGCTTAATGAGCAGTTCTTC
CDR3aa: CASSKIAGGLNEQFF

abundance: NA
len: 11
v_gene: TRBV30
d_gene: NA
j_gene: TRBJ2-7
CDR3nt: TGTGCCTGGAGCTTAGTATCCGAGCAGTACTTC
CDR3aa: CAWSLVSEQYF

abundance: NA
len: 15
v_gene: TRBV2
d_gene: NA
j_gene: TRBJ1-1
CDR3nt: TGTGCCAGCAGATCTTCGTGGAGCGGAGCCACTGAAGCTTTCTTT
CDR3aa: CASRSSWSGATEAFF

abundance: NA
len: 14
v_gene: TRBV7-8
d_gene: NA
j_gene: TRBJ2-7
CDR3nt: TGTGCCAGCAAAACGGTCGGGGGTTCCTACGAGCAGTACTTC
CDR3aa: CASKTVGGSYEQYF

abundance: NA
len: 13
v_gene: TRBV3-1/TRBV3-2
d_gene: NA
j_gene: TRBJ1-5
CDR3nt: TGTGCCAGCAGCCATCAGGGTTATCAGCCCCAGCATTTT
CDR3aa: CASSHQGYQPQHF

abundance: NA
len: 14
v_gene: TRBV9
d_gene: NA
j_gene: TRBJ1-1
CDR3nt: TGTGCCAGCAGCCCCCGCGGGGATGGCACTGAAGCTTTCTTT
CDR3aa: CASSPRGDGTEAFF

abundance: NA
len: 14
v_gene: TRBV15
d_gene: NA
j_gene: TRBJ2-6
CDR3nt: TGTGCCACCAGCAGCCAGAATGAGGCCAACGTCCTGACTTTC
CDR3aa: CATSSQNEANVLTF

abundance: NA
len: 16
v_gene: TRBV7-8
d_gene: TRBD2
j_gene: TRBJ2-3
CDR3nt: TGTGCCAGCAGCTTATTCCGGCGGGGGGGCACAGATACGCAGTATTTT
CDR3aa: CASSLFRRGGTDTQYF

abundance: NA
len: 14
v_gene: TRBV5-1
d_gene: NA
j_gene: TRBJ2-5
CDR3nt: TGCGCCAGCAATAGAGGGCGGGAACAAGAGACCCAGTACTTC
CDR3aa: CASNRGREQETQYF

abundance: NA
len: 16
v_gene: TRBV21-1
d_gene: NA
j_gene: TRBJ1-1
CDR3nt: TGTGCCAGCAGCAAAAGAGAAGGGACAGGGGTAACTGAAGCTTTCTTT
CDR3aa: CASSKREGTGVTEAFF